Shown below are 10 T cell receptor beta chains from a single sample sequenced in a study of T cells in Graves' hyperthyroidism and ophthalmopathy. Amplification of TCR beta CDR3 regions was performed using RNA transcripts as template. In the first-round RT-PCR of the TCR CDR3, the HTBI primer set was used. Using its own MiXCR run on the multiplex PCR reads, TCRdb lists one record per CDR3 protein. This repertoire shows hundreds of thousands of distinct CDR3 sequences, around a sixth found once; its top ten account for about 7.7%. Source material: blood. The receptor source for this set is a woman younger than 35 with Graves' hyperthyroidism.

This chain joins TRBV10-3 and TRBJ1-6; D is unresolved. The germline V gene has CDR1 ENHRY and CDR2 SYGVKD. There are 16 residues in the CDR3. Trimming took off 2 bases at V and 7 bases at J, with 15 bases between the two ends. The CDR3 bases are TGTGCCATCAGTGAGGACCCCGGGCCCAGGAATTCACCCCTCCACTTT. Translation gives CAISEDPGPRNSPLHF.

Comment on this clonotype: A much larger clone sits a single nucleotide away, making a read error possible. The rearrangement joins TRBV28 to TRBJ2-5, with TRBD2 matching 11 bases. CDR3 length: 16 residues. Trimming at V came to 5 bases and at J to 0 bases, leaving 5 bases not matched to a gene. CDR1 is MDHEN, CDR2 SYDVKM, per germline. CDR3 sequence: CASSHSTSGDQETQYF. CDR3 in DNA: TGTGCCAGCAGTCATTCGACTAGCGGGGACCAAGAGACCCAGTACTTC.

This clonotype was seen a few times. This chain links TRBV10-3 with TRBJ2-7, with TRBD2 identical over 13 bases. CDR3 size: 15 residues. Germline V gene sequence: CDR1 ENHRY, CDR2 SYGVKD. Germline trimming cut 6 bases from V and 6 bases from J; bases unmatched to any gene: 8. The CDR3 region has the DNA TGTGCCATCAGCCCCACTAGCGGGGGGGCCGGCGAGCAGTACTTC. Its protein product is CAISPTSGGAGEQYF.

Comment on this clonotype: This could be a read error, since a much larger clone is one nucleotide away. The chain links TRBV20-1 to TRBJ1-5, with a possible D match to TRBD1 (5 bases). CDR1 is DFQATT, CDR2 SNEGSKA, per germline (reference sequence). The CDR3 runs to 13 residues. CDR3 in amino acids: CSAGEGSNQPQHF. The CDR3, as DNA: TGCAGTGCTGGAGAGGGGAGCAATCAGCCCCAGCATTTT.

This clonotype was seen at least ten times. V is TRBV6-1 and J is TRBJ1-3; a weak D match, TRBD1 (6 bases). CDR1 and CDR2 (germline): MNHNS, SASEGT. There are 15 residues in the CDR3. Trimming took 6 bases from V and 0 from J, leaving 12 bases between them. Here the CDR3 reads CASRSGAHSGNTIYF. The CDR3 nucleotides read TGTGCCAGCAGATCAGGGGCCCACTCTGGAAACACCATATATTTT.

This clonotype was counted ten times or more. This chain connects TRBV12-3 or TRBV12-4 to TRBJ2-2, with 8 nucleotides matching TRBD1. Losses at the gene ends were 6 bases for V and 3 bases for J; bases not matched to a gene: 0. The CDR3 loop spans 13 amino acids. The CDR3 DNA follows: TGTGCCAGCAGACAGGGGGACACCGGGGAGCTGTTTTTT. This codes for CASRQGDTGELFF.

This chain connects TRBV5-1 to TRBJ2-1; 7 bases agree with TRBD1. Looked up from germline, CDR1 is SGHRS and CDR2 is YFSETQ. The CDR3 is 15 amino acids. J was trimmed by 0 bases and V by 8 bases; bases with no gene match: 8. The CDR3 region has the DNA TGCGCCAGTGGGAAGGGGGCTATCTCCTACAATGAGCAGTTCTTC. Encoded protein: CASGKGAISYNEQFF.

This clonotype has a count of ten or more. The chain carries TRBV6-7 and TRBJ2-7, with TRBD2 matching 9 bases. TRBV6-7 is annotated as an ORF whose role is uncertain. Unmatched junction bases numbered 6, after V lost 6 bases and J lost 0 bases. The CDR3 consists of 15 residues. The CDR3 nucleotides are TGTGCCAGCAGCCGTCTAGCGGGACGCTCCTACGAGCAGTACTTC. Amino acid sequence: CASSRLAGRSYEQYF.

Only one count was recorded for this clonotype. The chain has TRBV2 and TRBJ2-1; the match to TRBD2 covers 16 bases. The CDR3 length is 17 residues. Germline V lookup: CDR1 SNHLY, CDR2 FYNNEI. The V gene end was trimmed by 2 bases and the J gene end by 4 bases; junction bases not matched to a gene: 2. CDR3 sequence reads: CASSEQGLAGGYNEQFF. The CDR3 DNA reads as TGTGCCAGCAGTGAACAGGGACTAGCGGGGGGGTACAATGAGCAGTTCTTC.

The sample holds a few counts of this clonotype. The chain employs TRBV5-1 and TRBJ1-2; 7 bases agree with TRBD1. Looked up from germline, CDR1 is SGHRS and CDR2 is YFSETQ. This CDR3 has 16 amino acids. The junction had 9 bases not matched to a gene; V was cut back by 1 base and J by 3 bases. CDR3 in amino acids: CASSLRGTEKYYGYTF. The DNA for the CDR3 is TGCGCCAGCAGCTTGAGGGGGACAGAGAAATACTATGGCTACACCTTC. Complete variable domain (other parts from reference TRBV5-1 and TRBJ1-2): KAGVTQTPRYLIKTRGQQVTLSCSPISGHRSVSWYQQTPGQGLQFLFEYFSETQRNKGNFPGRFSGRQFSNSRSEMNVSTLELGDSALYLCASSLRGTEKYYGYTFGSGTRLTVV.